This TCR beta chain was observed in a study of response to subunit inactivated influenza vaccine. TCRdb called the RT-PCR reads again in MiXCR, with one record for every CDR3 protein. This table has some 850,000 distinct CDR3 sequences, less than 20% appearing once. CDR1 is LGHNA, CDR2 YSLEER, per germline. This CDR3 comprises 13 residues. V gave up 5 bases and J gave up 6 bases, with 12 bases separating them. This receptor was obtained from a man in his fifties who received an inactivated influenza vaccine. This specimen consisted of PBMCs from blood, obtained approximately 5 days after vaccination. The rearrangement uses TRBV4-3 and TRBJ2-3, with D perhaps matching TRBD1 or TRBD2 (6 bases each). The CDR3 DNA reads as TGCGCCAGCAGCGAGGAGGGGGAGGATACGCAGTATTTT. This encodes CASSEEGEDTQYF.